A selection of T cell receptor beta chains follows, all from one sample in a study of cytomegalovirus exposure and HLA in healthy donors. Produced via immunoSEQ multiplex PCR; TCRdb's table is partial and in-frame only. The sample holds some 120,000 clones; 70% to 80% are singletons and the top ten take around 9.1%. Sequencing input: PBMCs. These receptors were obtained from a woman between 50 and 59 years old in good health and CMV-seropositive. Both conserved end residues are part of each CDR3. A D gene is named only where the DNA matches it firmly. For some rows the clone size is stated as once, few or many, or as a class when expanded; others skip it.

v_gene	abundance	d_gene	j_gene	CDR3aa	CDR3nt
TRBV7-9	-	-	TRBJ1-2	CASNRGGANYGYTF	TGTGCCAGCAATCGAGGAGGAGCTAACTATGGCTACACCTTC
TRBV19	-	-	TRBJ2-2	CASNDPRGPSSTGELFF	TGTGCCAGTAATGACCCCAGGGGACCATCTTCCACCGGGGAGCTGTTTTTT
TRBV29-1	-	TRBD1	TRBJ2-5	CSGGTGEETQYF	TGCAGCGGCGGGACAGGCGAAGAGACCCAGTACTTC
TRBV27	-	TRBD1	TRBJ2-2	CASSVRGTGELFF	TGTGCCAGCAGCGTCAGGGGGACCGGGGAGCTGTTTTTT
TRBV4-1	few	-	TRBJ1-1	CASSQDGGGRMNTEAFF	TGCGCCAGCAGCCAAGATGGGGGGGGCAGGATGAACACTGAAGCTTTCTTT
TRBV6-1	-	-	TRBJ1-1	CASRGANTEAFF	TGTGCCAGTAGAGGTGCGAACACTGAAGCTTTCTTT
TRBV6-5	-	-	TRBJ1-4	CASSRRGGVSEKLFF	TGTGCCAGCAGTCGGCGCGGGGGAGTAAGTGAAAAACTGTTTTTT
TRBV5-6	-	TRBD1	TRBJ1-1	CASEYRDRGVTEAFF	TGTGCCAGCGAGTACCGGGACAGGGGGGTCACGGAAGCTTTCTTT
TRBV19	-	TRBD1	TRBJ1-5	CASSIDRDRPNQPQHF	TGTGCCAGTAGTATAGATCGGGACAGGCCCAATCAGCCCCAGCATTTT
TRBV11-2	-	-	TRBJ1-1	CASSGEGTLFPEAFF	TGTGCCAGCAGCGGAGAAGGGACACTATTTCCTGAAGCTTTCTTT
TRBV5-3	once	-	TRBJ1-1	CARSLLQGEMNTEAFF	TGTGCCAGAAGCTTGTTACAGGGAGAAATGAACACTGAAGCTTTCTTT
TRBV6-5	-	-	TRBJ1-5	CASSRGGQPQHF	TGTGCCAGCAGCCGAGGGGGACAGCCCCAGCATTTT
TRBV29-1	few	-	TRBJ1-2	CSVEGPRGGYGYTF	TGCAGCGTTGAAGGGCCCAGGGGAGGGTATGGCTACACCTTC
TRBV5-4	-	-	TRBJ2-1	CASSARPGIDEQFF	TGTGCCAGCAGCGCGCGTCCCGGGATCGATGAGCAGTTCTTC
TRBV27	-	-	TRBJ1-2	CASSLSVFPGDYGYTF	TGTGCCAGCAGTTTATCGGTGTTCCCCGGGGACTATGGCTACACCTTC
TRBV4-1	-	-	TRBJ2-3	CASSQVPREADTQYF	TGCGCCAGCAGCCAAGTCCCCAGGGAAGCAGATACGCAGTACTTT
TRBV6-1	-	-	TRBJ1-4	CASTLTVANEKLFF	TGTGCCAGCACACTGACAGTGGCTAATGAAAAACTGTTTTTT
TRBV5-4	-	-	TRBJ1-2	CASSLATAPFYGYTF	TGTGCCAGCAGCTTGGCTACAGCCCCCTTCTATGGCTACACCTTC
TRBV5-1	-	TRBD2	TRBJ2-3	CASSIEPGLAAADTQYF	TGCGCCAGCAGCATAGAGCCGGGACTAGCGGCGGCAGATACGCAGTATTTT
TRBV2	-	-	TRBJ2-7	CAIGQGKYEQYF	TGTGCCATTGGGCAGGGGAAATACGAGCAGTACTTC
TRBV27	-	TRBD1	TRBJ1-6	CASSLRRQGPPLHF	TGTGCCAGCAGTTTAAGGAGACAGGGACCACCCCTCCACTTT
TRBV4-1	-	TRBD2	TRBJ2-3	CASSQWGTSGSTDTQYF	TGCGCCAGCAGCCAGTGGGGGACTAGCGGGAGCACAGATACGCAGTATTTT
TRBV5-1	-	TRBD1	TRBJ2-1	CASRGDSLYNEQFF	TGCGCCAGCAGGGGGGACAGCTTGTACAATGAGCAGTTCTTC
TRBV12-5	-	TRBD1	TRBJ2-3	CASGMGQATDTQYF	TGTGCTAGTGGCATGGGACAGGCGACAGATACGCAGTATTTT
TRBV7-2	-	TRBD2	TRBJ2-1	CASSLGRWRGNNEQFF	TGTGCCAGCAGCTTAGGGAGATGGCGGGGGAACAATGAGCAGTTCTTC
TRBV13	-	-	TRBJ1-3	CASSLAGEPIYF	TGTGCCAGCAGCTTAGCAGGGGAACCCATATATTTT
TRBV2	-	TRBD2	TRBJ2-3	CASRGLAGRTDTQYF	TGTGCCAGCAGGGGACTAGCGGGCCGAACAGATACGCAGTATTTT
TRBV6-5	-	-	TRBJ1-1	CASSYSGVGVTEAFF	TGTGCCAGCAGTTATTCAGGGGTTGGGGTCACTGAAGCTTTCTTT
TRBV25-1	-	-	TRBJ2-2	CASSPPRRGTGGELFF	TGTGCCAGCAGTCCCCCTCGCCGGGGAACCGGCGGGGAGCTGTTTTTT
TRBV4-2	-	-	TRBJ1-1	CASSRGWTATTEAFF	TGTGCCAGCAGCCGGGGATGGACAGCAACCACTGAAGCTTTCTTT
TRBV9	few	-	TRBJ1-1	CASSVGPEGTEAFF	TGTGCCAGCAGCGTGGGACCGGAGGGCACTGAAGCTTTCTTT
TRBV7-2	many	-	TRBJ2-2	CASTPLGANTGELFF	TGTGCCAGCACCCCTTTGGGGGCAAACACCGGGGAGCTGTTTTTT
TRBV7-9	-	-	TRBJ2-7	CASSSDTSEQYF	TGTGCCAGCAGCTCTGACACGAGCGAGCAGTACTTC
TRBV5-1	-	-	TRBJ2-5	CASSLQGAETQYF	TGCGCCAGCAGTTTGCAGGGTGCCGAGACCCAGTACTTC
TRBV5-6	-	TRBD2	TRBJ2-7	CASSLWGLAGVYEQYF	TGTGCCAGCAGCTTGTGGGGACTAGCGGGGGTGTACGAGCAGTACTTC
TRBV13	once	-	TRBJ2-1	CASSLGKGESPFF	TGTGCCAGCAGCTTAGGTAAGGGAGAGAGCCCCTTCTTC
TRBV15	-	-	TRBJ2-7	CATSREGQGYGQYF	TGTGCCACCAGCAGAGAAGGCCAGGGGTACGGGCAGTACTTC
TRBV7-2	few	-	TRBJ1-2	CASSLDNRVGGYTF	TGTGCCAGCAGCTTAGATAACAGGGTAGGCGGCTATACCTTC
TRBV5-1	-	-	TRBJ2-7	CAPPAGYEQYF	TGCGCCCCACCAGCGGGCTACGAGCAGTACTTC
TRBV5-4	-	-	TRBJ2-5	CASRPGGGETQYF	TGTGCCAGCAGACCCGGGGGTGGAGAGACCCAGTACTTC
TRBV6-1	-	TRBD1	TRBJ2-1	CASREYRGSSYNEQFF	TGTGCCAGCAGAGAATACAGGGGGAGCTCCTACAATGAGCAGTTCTTC
TRBV5-1	-	TRBD2	TRBJ2-7	CASSLNPGLATNEQYF	TGCGCCAGCAGCTTGAATCCCGGACTAGCGACGAACGAGCAGTACTTC
TRBV10-3	-	-	TRBJ1-5	CAISESFGTGSGNQPQHF	TGTGCCATCAGTGAGTCATTTGGAACAGGGTCAGGCAATCAGCCCCAGCATTTT
TRBV4-3	-	TRBD2	TRBJ2-3	CASSQAGLAGSQGTDTQYF	TGCGCCAGCAGCCAGGCGGGACTAGCGGGGTCACAGGGCACAGATACGCAGTATTTT
TRBV18	-	-	TRBJ1-4	CASSQDRPATNEKLFF	TGTGCCAGCTCACAGGACAGACCCGCAACTAATGAAAAACTGTTTTTT
TRBV7-7	-	-	TRBJ1-5	CASSLGVGGQDSNQPQHF	TGTGCTAGCAGCTTGGGGGTGGGAGGGCAGGATAGCAATCAGCCCCAGCATTTT
TRBV2	-	TRBD1	TRBJ1-5	CASSAGGAGSNQPQHF	TGTGCCAGCAGTGCAGGGGGCGCGGGCAGCAATCAGCCCCAGCATTTT